This entry lists 25 T cell receptor beta chains sequenced from one sample in a study of T cells in Graves' hyperthyroidism and ophthalmopathy. RNA transcripts gave rise to amplified TCR beta CDR3 regions. First-round RT-PCR of the TCR CDR3 relied on the HTBI primer set. TCRdb reprocessed the multiplex PCR reads with MiXCR, giving one entry per CDR3 protein. The data show 300,000 or so distinct CDR3 sequences, with roughly 17% seen just once and around 34% held by the top ten. The material sequenced was blood. The receptors stem from a man aged 25-40 years with Graves' hyperthyroidism.

The sample holds a few counts of this clonotype. The gene calls are TRBV6-1 and TRBJ1-4; 8 nucleotides agree with TRBD1. The CDR3 sequence is 15 residues long. Germline assignment: CDR1 MNHNS and CDR2 SASEGT. V was clipped by 2 bases and J by 10 bases; unmatched bases: 9. The CDR3 region is CASSERQGKLGKLFF. The CDR3 DNA is TGTGCCAGCAGTGAACGACAGGGGAAGCTGGGAAAACTGTTTTTT.

CDR3 region: CASSYSWTGDTIYF. Written as DNA, the CDR3 is TGTGCCAGCAGTTACTCGTGGACAGGGGACACCATATATTTT. This chain connects TRBV6-5 to TRBJ1-3; the match to TRBD1 covers 9 bases. CDR1 is MNHEY and CDR2 is SVGAGI in the germline V gene. V shed 0 bases, J shed 8 bases, and the junction held 2 bases outside the gene matches. This CDR3 has 14 amino acids.

This clonotype appeared many times. The chain is built from TRBV5-1 and TRBJ2-2; 9 nucleotides match TRBD2. Germline CDR1 is SGHRS and CDR2 is YFSETQ. CDR3 length equals 17 residues. J gave up 4 bases and V 6 bases, and 13 bases lay outside the gene matches. This CDR3 is CASTEGLAGFGTGELFF. For the CDR3, the DNA is TGCGCCAGCACCGAGGGGCTAGCGGGATTCGGCACCGGGGAGCTGTTTTTT.

In this sample, this clonotype turned up many times. The J gene is TRBJ1-1, the V gene TRBV7-9, with D hard to call. V dropped 5 bases and J dropped 8 bases, with 12 bases sitting between them. This CDR3 contains 12 residues. Germline V CDR1 and CDR2: SEHNR, FQNEAQ (reference sequence). CDR3 loop: CASSVVMFEAFF. For the CDR3, the DNA is TGTGCCAGCAGCGTTGTTATGTTCGAAGCTTTCTTT.

In its sample, this clonotype was seen many times. The chain recombines TRBV27 with TRBJ2-3; the D gene is possibly TRBD1 (6 bases). CDR3 length equals 19 residues. Germline CDR1 MNHEY, CDR2 SMNVEV (reference sequence). The V end was cut by 3 bases, the J end by 0 bases, with 22 bases between. The CDR3 spells CASSFYRDLEWRSTDTQYF. CDR3 sequence (DNA): TGTGCCAGCAGTTTTTACAGGGACCTCGAGTGGAGGAGCACAGATACGCAGTATTTT.

The chain joins TRBV7-9 to TRBJ1-1; tentatively, D is TRBD1 (5 bases). V was clipped by 2 bases and J by 12 bases, with 13 bases between them. The CDR3 totals 12 residues. Germline assignment: CDR1 SEHNR and CDR2 FQNEAQ (reference sequence). The CDR3 loop is CASSLQGGLTFF. CDR3 DNA sequence: TGTGCCAGCAGCTTACAGGGTGGTTTGACTTTCTTT.

This chain links TRBV5-1 with TRBJ1-1, with TRBD1 as a possible D gene (5 bases). The CDR3 extends over 14 amino acids. The germline V and J ends were trimmed by 4 bases and 5 bases, with 15 bases remaining between them. Germline V lookup: CDR1 SGHRS, CDR2 YFSETQ. In DNA form, the CDR3 reads TGCGCCAGCAGCCTGCTGGGGCTCAAGACTGAAGCTTTCTTT. This codes for CASSLLGLKTEAFF.

V usage is TRBV7-9 and J usage is TRBJ2-5; D might be TRBD1 (6 bases). This CDR3 spans 16 amino acids. Trimming took 5 bases from V and 5 from J, leaving 21 bases between them. CDR1 is SEHNR, CDR2 FQNEAQ, per germline (reference sequence). The CDR3 DNA follows: TGTGCCAGCAGCCCATCCGTGGGGGCTCGTGGGGAGACCCAGTACTTC. It encodes CASSPSVGARGETQYF.

This clonotype was detected ten times or more. The chain uses TRBV6-1 and TRBJ2-2; weak D call: TRBD1 (6 bases). The CDR3 is 14 amino acids. Per germline, CDR1 MNHNS and CDR2 SASEGT. V was clipped by 2 bases and J by 6 bases, with 10 bases between them. CDR3 sequence reads: CASSERGLAGELFF. CDR3 bases: TGTGCCAGCAGTGAAAGGGGGTTAGCCGGGGAGCTGTTTTTT.

This chain uses TRBV7-2 with TRBJ1-4; 11 nucleotides match TRBD1. V gave up 5 bases and J gave up 0 bases; unmatched junction bases: 5. Germline lookup yields CDR1 SGHTA and CDR2 FQGNSA. The CDR3 is 17 amino acids. The CDR3 sequence: CASSPRTGGATNEKLFF. In nucleotides, the CDR3 is TGTGCCAGCAGCCCCCGGACAGGGGGCGCAACTAATGAAAAACTGTTTTTT.

CDR3 sequence (DNA): TGCGCCAGCACCCCTCGTACGACAGGTGGGAACACTGAAGCTTTCTTT. Translation: CASTPRTTGGNTEAFF. The rearrangement uses TRBV5-1 and TRBJ1-1, with D possibly being TRBD1 (6 bases). CDR3 length: 16 amino acids. Germline V gives CDR1 SGHRS, CDR2 YFSETQ. The germline V and J ends were trimmed by 6 bases and 1 base, with 19 bases remaining between them. The whole variable domain, filled in from reference TRBV5-1 and TRBJ1-1, reads KAGVTQTPRYLIKTRGQQVTLSCSPISGHRSVSWYQQTPGQGLQFLFEYFSETQRNKGNFPGRFSGRQFSNSRSEMNVSTLELGDSALYLCASTPRTTGGNTEAFFGQGTRLTVV.

This rearrangement joins TRBV12-3 or TRBV12-4 to TRBJ1-1; D remains unclear. Trimming removed 4 bases at V and 0 bases at J, with 9 bases between. This CDR3 spans 14 amino acids. CDR3 region: CASSSGTVNTEAFF. CDR3 DNA: TGTGCCAGCAGTTCAGGTACAGTGAACACTGAAGCTTTCTTT.

This clonotype was counted many times. V gene TRBV28 combines with J gene TRBJ1-2; 8 bases are shared with TRBD1. After removal of 8 bases from V and 1 base from J, the junction contained 6 bases not matched to a gene. CDR3 length equals 14 residues. The germline V gene has CDR1 MDHEN and CDR2 SYDVKM. DNA of the CDR3: TGTGCCAGCGCGACAGGGGCAATTAACTATGGCTACACCTTC. This translates into CASATGAINYGYTF.

This clonotype showed up many times. This chain joins TRBV27 and TRBJ1-2; D is perhaps TRBD1 (5 bases). V gave up 2 bases and J gave up 3 bases, with 16 bases separating them. Germline CDR1 and CDR2: MNHEY and SMNVEV (reference sequence). This CDR3 spans 16 amino acids. CDR3 sequence: CASSLRGRPPDYGYTF. Here the CDR3 DNA reads TGTGCCAGCAGTTTACGGGGACGACCGCCCGACTATGGCTACACCTTC.

There are many counts of this clonotype. V and J are TRBV3-1 and TRBJ2-7; TRBD2 aligns across 8 bases. The V gene's germline CDR1 is LGHDT and CDR2 YNNKEL (reference sequence). This CDR3 has 13 residues. Trimming took 4 bases from V and 6 from J; bases not matched to a gene: 5. The CDR3 reads CASSPGGNREQYF. CDR3 DNA: TGTGCCAGCAGCCCGGGAGGGAATCGCGAGCAGTACTTC.

This clonotype was seen a single time. With a much larger clone just one base away, this may be a read error. The genes are TRBV12-3 or TRBV12-4 and TRBJ2-2; a weak D match, TRBD2 (6 bases). Deletions cut 6 bases from V and 6 bases from J, with 8 bases between. The CDR3 runs 12 residues. The CDR3 loop reads CASRAGPGELFF. CDR3 nucleotides: TGTGCCAGCAGGGCGGGGCCCGGGGAGCTGTTTTTT.

The chain combines TRBV5-4 with TRBJ2-1; D gene unclear. CDR1 is SGHNT, CDR2 YYREEE, per germline (reference sequence). V was clipped by 0 bases and J by 6 bases, with 16 bases between them. The CDR3 loop spans 16 amino acids. In DNA form, the CDR3 reads TGTGCCAGCAGCTTGGCCCCCCTGACTGAGGTCAATGAGCAGTTCTTC. As protein: CASSLAPLTEVNEQFF.

This clonotype was counted many times. The CDR3 sequence is CASSADSQDQPQHF. DNA for the CDR3: TGCGCCAGCAGCGCGGACAGCCAAGATCAGCCCCAGCATTTT. The chain is built from TRBV5-1 and TRBJ1-5; weak D call: TRBD1 (6 bases). The CDR3 contains 14 residues. CDR1 is SGHRS and CDR2 is YFSETQ in the germline V gene. V dropped 4 bases and J dropped 5 bases, with 13 bases sitting between them. Together with reference TRBV5-1 and TRBJ1-5, the CDR3 gives the full variable domain: KAGVTQTPRYLIKTRGQQVTLSCSPISGHRSVSWYQQTPGQGLQFLFEYFSETQRNKGNFPGRFSGRQFSNSRSEMNVSTLELGDSALYLCASSADSQDQPQHFGDGTRLSIL.

This CDR3 reads CASSLGSQSDYNSPLHF. The CDR3 DNA is TGTGCCAGCAGCTTAGGATCGCAATCTGACTATAATTCACCCCTCCACTTT. This chain links TRBV7-9 with TRBJ1-6; D remains unclear. V lost 1 base and J lost 3, with 13 bases in between. The CDR3 is 17 amino acids. From germline, CDR1 is SEHNR and CDR2 FQNEAQ (reference sequence).

V usage is TRBV4-1 and J usage is TRBJ1-5; D remains unclear. The ends were cut back, 1 base at V and 1 base at J, with 11 bases in the middle. CDR3 length equals 16 residues. Looked up from germline, CDR1 is MGHRA and CDR2 is YSYEKL. Written as DNA, the CDR3 is TGCGCCAGCAGCCAAGGGTACCTGGGGAGCAATCAGCCCCAGCATTTT. Protein: CASSQGYLGSNQPQHF.

The V gene is TRBV20-1, the J gene TRBJ1-4, with 9 nucleotides matching TRBD1. The CDR3 runs to 16 residues. Germline lookup yields CDR1 DFQATT and CDR2 SNEGSKA (reference sequence). With V trimmed by 0 bases and J by 6 bases, 8 bases remained unmatched. CDR3 sequence reads: CSARDRSTGGHEKLFF. The CDR3 DNA is TGCAGTGCTAGAGATCGGTCCACAGGGGGCCATGAAAAACTGTTTTTT.

With respect to this clonotype: This CDR3 fails to terminate in the conserved phenylalanine or tryptophan, so it likely reflects a read error. The gene calls are TRBV12-3 or TRBV12-4 and TRBJ1-1, with D maybe TRBD1 (6 bases). Between the trimmed V and J ends, which lost 6 bases and 0 bases, there was a span of 14 bases. The CDR3 runs 15 residues. This CDR3 is CASSQNRAMNTEAFS. In nucleotides, the CDR3 is TGTGCCAGCAGCCAAAACAGGGCCATGAACACTGAAGCTTTCTCT.

V usage is TRBV6-1 and J usage is TRBJ2-3, with D possibly being TRBD2 (6 bases). Germline V lookup: CDR1 MNHNS, CDR2 SASEGT. Trimming removed 6 bases from V and 5 bases from J, with 12 bases in between. CDR3 length: 13 residues. CDR3 protein: CASSYGRGDTQYF. CDR3 sequence (DNA): TGTGCCAGCAGCTACGGGAGAGGAGATACGCAGTATTTT.

This clonotype was found a few times. A much larger clone lies one base from this, so it may be a read error. Lacking the conserved final phenylalanine or tryptophan, this CDR3 likely reflects a read error. The CDR3 loop reads CSARLTVLRNEQYL. CDR3 coding DNA: TGCAGTGCTAGATTGACCGTCCTTAGGAACGAGCAGTACCTC. V usage is TRBV20-1 and J usage is TRBJ2-7, with no clear D. This CDR3 spans 14 amino acids. The germline CDR1 and CDR2 sequences are DFQATT and SNEGSKA (reference sequence). The V and J ends lost 2 bases and 5 bases respectively, with 16 bases between them.

The CDR3 region has the DNA TGTGCCAGCAGTTATCAGGGATCGAGCTCCTACGAGCAGTACTTC. It encodes CASSYQGSSSYEQYF. J is TRBJ2-7 and V is TRBV7-2; possibly TRBD1 for D (5 bases). This CDR3 contains 15 residues. CDR1 and CDR2 from the germline V gene are SGHTA and FQGNSA. Deletions cut 6 bases from V and 0 bases from J, with 15 bases between.